Ten or more counts support the clone carrying this TCR beta chain. Its antigen is still unknown. Stable hyperthyroidism: no ophthalmopathy progression over 18 months of follow-up. Newly diagnosed hyperthyroidism patients aged 18 to 65 years had disease lasting under 2 months. The sample comes from a study of T cells in Graves' hyperthyroidism and ophthalmopathy. Study results and limitations: The model identified upcoming ophthalmopathy a median approximately six months ahead of onset. Blood also carried most thyroid clonotypes expanded above 0.001.

V was trimmed by 4 bases and J by 7 bases, leaving 17 bases between them. The CDR3 runs 15 residues. Germline values: CDR1 MNHEY, CDR2 SMNVEV (reference sequence). RNA transcripts served as the template for amplifying TCR beta CDR3 regions. Carried out on the TCR CDR3, a first-round RT-PCR used the HTBI primer set. TCRdb independently ran MiXCR on the multiplex PCR reads; one entry per CDR3 protein. Of around 420,000 distinct CDR3 sequences in the sample, around 15% are singletons; the top ten hold 5.3%. This sequence originates from a woman under 30 with Graves' hyperthyroidism. The sample consisted of blood. J is TRBJ2-1 and V is TRBV27; a possible D gene is TRBD2 (5 bases). The CDR3 sequence is CASSSPVGLGNEQFF. The DNA of the CDR3 is TGTGCCAGCAGTTCCCCCGTTGGACTTGGGAATGAGCAGTTCTTC.